The clone carrying this TCR beta chain was observed once. The target antigen is unknown. Looked up from germline, CDR1 is GTSNPN and CDR2 is SVGIG (reference sequence). The CDR3 runs to 15 residues. V shed 5 bases and J 0 bases; nucleotides not matched to a gene: 6. This sample was taken from a study of CD8 T cells in Susac syndrome. Study-level background: Sequencing included Susac syndrome patients, more than five of them with active disease and roughly eight in remission. When blood was collected, patients with Susac syndrome were therapy-naive, were taking corticosteroids, or were receiving intravenous immunoglobulin alone.

Study-level findings and limits: Where Susac syndrome CD4+ T cell repertoires were concerned, no clonal expansion was evident.

A quantity of roughly 0.5 to 1 ug RNA underwent reverse transcription using random hexamers. The method of amplification for TCR beta CDR3 was immunoSEQ multiplex PCR, covering 54 Vbeta and 13 Jbeta. TCRdb reprocessed the immunoSEQ multiplex PCR reads via MiXCR and lists one record per CDR3 protein. The table shows around 170,000 distinct CDR3 sequences, with 90% to 96% occurring only once. The sequencing sample was made of CD4+ T cells from PBMCs. The chain links TRBV30 to TRBJ2-1; TRBD2 matches at 8 bases. The TCR was taken from a human donor with Susac syndrome. The CDR3 nucleotides are TGTGCCTGGCGGGGGGGTCGATACTCCTACAATGAGCAGTTCTTC. Translation gives CAWRGGRYSYNEQFF.